The 25 T cell receptor beta chains given below trace back to one sample, sequenced in a study of radiotherapy plus CTLA-4 blockade in lung cancer. Sequencing used immunoSEQ multiplex PCR; TCRdb keeps in-frame clones, though not all of them. The repertoire holds roughly 46,000 clones, with approximately 76% as singletons. The source was peripheral blood, collected from a patient treated with radiotherapy plus ipilimumab. The receptors shown here come from a human donor with non-small cell lung cancer who had stable disease on radiotherapy plus ipilimumab.

This clone appeared a single time. This rearrangement joins TRBV19 to TRBJ2-7; possibly TRBD1 for D (6 bases). Germline CDR1 is LNHDA and CDR2 is SQIVND (reference sequence). The V end was cut by 5 bases, the J end by 0 bases, with 11 bases between. The CDR3 covers 14 residues. CDR3 nucleotides: TGTGCCAGTAGTCAGGGGCCCTTCTCCTACGAGCAGTACGTC. Its protein is CASSQGPFSYEQYV.

The chain recombines TRBV7-2 with TRBJ2-5, with D tentatively TRBD1 (5 bases). CDR3 length: 15 amino acids. Germline V lookup: CDR1 SGHTA, CDR2 FQGNSA. Trimming left V 3 bases short and J 1 base short, with 12 bases between. In DNA, the CDR3 is TGTGCCAGCAGCTTTTGGGGCAGGACCCAAGAGACCCAGTACTTC. This encodes CASSFWGRTQETQYF. Based on the CDR3 plus reference TRBV7-2 and TRBJ2-5, the full variable domain is GAGVSQSPSNKVTEKGKDVELRCDPISGHTALYWYRQSLGQGLEFLIYFQGNSAPDKSGLPSDRFSAERTGGSVSTLTIQRTQQEDSAVYLCASSFWGRTQETQYFGPGTRLLVL.

The chain links TRBV6-1 to TRBJ1-2; D is uncertain. CDR1 and CDR2 (germline): MNHNS, SASEGT. The CDR3 spans 12 residues. V lost 0 bases, J lost 10 bases, and 9 bases lay in between. Written as DNA, the CDR3 is TGTGCCAGCAGTGAAGCACCCGGGGACTACACCTTC. It translates to CASSEAPGDYTF.

This sequence joins TRBV7-6 and TRBJ2-5; 8 positions match TRBD1. Germline V gene sequence: CDR1 SGHVS, CDR2 FNYEAQ. With V trimmed by 6 bases and J by 5 bases, 8 bases remained unmatched. The CDR3 is 14 amino acids. The CDR3 reads CASRASGGFETQYF. The CDR3 DNA sequence: TGTGCCAGCAGAGCCTCAGGGGGCTTCGAGACCCAGTACTTC.

The chain links TRBV5-6 to TRBJ1-1; TRBD1 aligns across 8 bases. The germline CDR1 and CDR2 sequences are SGHDT and YYEEEE. The CDR3 is 15 residues long. Unmatched junction bases numbered 7, after V lost 4 bases and J lost 2 bases. The CDR3 region has the DNA TGTGCCAGCAGCCCGCGGACAGGGTATAACACTGAAGCTTTCTTT. Amino acid sequence: CASSPRTGYNTEAFF.

V and J are TRBV30 and TRBJ2-7; D assignment may be TRBD1 or TRBD2 (5 bases each). Trimming took off 1 base at V and 0 bases at J, with 7 bases between the two ends. This CDR3 is built from 13 residues. Germline assignment: CDR1 GTSNPN and CDR2 SVGIG (reference sequence). CDR3 bases: TGTGCCTGGAGTGAGGGGAGCTCCTACGAGCAGTACTTC. Its protein product is CAWSEGSSYEQYF.

V and J are TRBV19 and TRBJ2-2; D perhaps matches TRBD1 (6 bases). Germline V CDR1 and CDR2: LNHDA, SQIVND (reference sequence). The CDR3 runs 15 residues. Between the trimmed V and J ends, which lost 6 bases and 0 bases, there was a span of 11 bases. The CDR3 bases are TGTGCCAGTAGCCCCGGGACACCGAACACCGGGGAGCTGTTTTTT. Protein sequence: CASSPGTPNTGELFF.

The V call is TRBV7-2, the J call TRBJ1-1, with 7 bases matching TRBD1. CDR1 and CDR2 from the germline V gene are SGHTA and FQGNSA. The V and J ends lost 5 bases and 1 base, in that order; junction bases with no gene match: 7. The CDR3 loop spans 15 amino acids. The CDR3 DNA reads TGTGCCAGCAGCCCCCGACAGGGTGCGAACACTGAAGCTTTCTTT. It specifies CASSPRQGANTEAFF.

The V and J genes are TRBV7-2 and TRBJ1-1, with D uncertain. This CDR3 has 13 amino acids. Germline CDR1 SGHTA, CDR2 FQGNSA. Trimming removed 6 bases from V and 5 bases from J, with 13 bases in between. CDR3 nucleotides: TGTGCCAGCAGTCTTCAATCGAGGACTGAAGCTTTCTTT. It translates to CASSLQSRTEAFF.

This clone was seen more than once but under ten times. The CDR3 here is CASSRDGLWGYTF. DNA for the CDR3: TGTGCCAGCAGTCGGGACGGTCTTTGGGGCTACACCTTC. This chain joins TRBV6-4 and TRBJ1-2, with a weak D call TRBD1 (5 bases). The germline V and J ends were trimmed by 5 bases and 8 bases, with 15 bases remaining between them. The CDR3 consists of 13 residues. Germline V CDR1 and CDR2: MRHNA, SNTAGT.

The chain couples TRBV4-1 to TRBJ1-6, with D maybe TRBD1 (5 bases). Germline V gives CDR1 MGHRA, CDR2 YSYEKL. This CDR3 spans 17 amino acids. Trimming took off 0 bases at V and 7 bases at J, with 16 bases between the two ends. The CDR3 loop reads CASSQDRAAGRNSPLHF. DNA of the CDR3: TGCGCCAGCAGCCAAGATCGAGCGGCGGGACGAAATTCACCCCTCCACTTT.

This clone was recorded only once. The V call is TRBV6-5, the J call TRBJ1-4; 10 bases fit TRBD1. The V gene end was trimmed by 6 bases and the J gene end by 7 bases; junction bases not matched to a gene: 5. The germline CDR1 and CDR2 sequences are MNHEY and SVGAGI. The CDR3 is made up of 14 amino acids. The CDR3: CASRRQGAGEKLFF. Written as DNA, the CDR3 is TGTGCCAGCAGACGACAGGGGGCGGGTGAAAAACTGTTTTTT.

The rearrangement links TRBV6-5 to TRBJ2-1; D is unresolved. CDR3 size: 11 residues. Germline loops: CDR1 MNHEY, CDR2 SVGAGI. The V end lost 5 bases, the J end lost 7 bases, and 6 bases lay between the germline ends. This CDR3 reads CASSPVNEQFF. CDR3 nucleotides: TGTGCCAGCAGTCCCGTGAATGAGCAGTTCTTC.

This chain connects TRBV7-3 to TRBJ1-1; D remains ambiguous. Germline V gives CDR1 SGHTA, CDR2 FQGTGA. V lost 1 base, J lost 1 base, and 4 bases lay in between. The CDR3 covers 13 residues. The CDR3 DNA reads as TGTGCCAGCAGCTTAAAGGAGAACACTGAAGCTTTCTTT. Its translation: CASSLKENTEAFF. The variable domain in full, completed from reference TRBV7-3 and TRBJ1-1, reads GAGVSQTPSNKVTEKGKYVELRCDPISGHTALYWYRQSLGQGPEFLIYFQGTGAADDSGLPNDRFFAVRPEGSVSTLKIQRTERGDSAVYLCASSLKENTEAFFGQGTRLTVV.

The chain joins TRBV19 to TRBJ1-2; a possible D gene is TRBD1 (5 bases). Trimming pared 3 bases from V and 5 bases from J, leaving 16 bases between. CDR3 size: 15 residues. Germline assignment: CDR1 LNHDA and CDR2 SQIVND (reference sequence). The CDR3 is CASSMGGVAGYGYTF. CDR3 coding DNA: TGTGCCAGTAGTATGGGGGGGGTAGCCGGGTATGGCTACACCTTC.

The chain recombines TRBV18 with TRBJ1-2; tentatively, D is TRBD1 (5 bases). This CDR3 contains 14 residues. Per the germline V gene, CDR1 is KGHSH and CDR2 is LQKENI. The V end lost 2 bases, the J end lost 4 bases, and 11 bases lay between the germline ends. The CDR3 reads CASSPGTQGYGYTF. The CDR3 DNA sequence: TGTGCCAGCTCACCAGGGACTCAGGGCTATGGCTACACCTTC.

The chain combines TRBV9 with TRBJ1-1; D is ambiguous. Germline V CDR1 and CDR2: SGDLS, YYNGEE. The ends were cut back, 7 bases at V and 1 base at J, with 11 bases in the middle. The CDR3 spans 13 residues. CDR3 amino acids: CASGVSQNTEAFF. For the CDR3, the DNA is TGTGCCAGCGGGGTTTCACAGAACACTGAAGCTTTCTTT.

The J gene is TRBJ2-7, the V gene TRBV11-3; 7 nucleotides match TRBD1. The CDR3 length is 15 residues. V lost 5 bases and J lost 3; bases outside the gene matches: 10. Germline assignment: CDR1 SGHNT and CDR2 YENEEA. The CDR3 DNA follows: TGTGCCAGCAGCGCACGCCCGACAGGGAACTACGAGCAGTACGTC. Protein: CASSARPTGNYEQYV.

This clone was observed a single time. The gene calls are TRBV27 and TRBJ1-2; D is ambiguous. The V gene's germline CDR1 is MNHEY and CDR2 SMNVEV (reference sequence). CDR3 length: 13 residues. Trimming took off 6 bases at V and 3 bases at J, with 11 bases between the two ends. The CDR3 DNA reads TGTGCCAGCAGCCAACGTGGGGACTATGGCTACACCTTC. It is translated as CASSQRGDYGYTF.

The chain employs TRBV6-5 and TRBJ2-7, with D perhaps being TRBD1 or TRBD2 (5 bases each). Germline V gives CDR1 MNHEY, CDR2 SVGAGI. This CDR3 has 11 amino acids. V shed 2 bases and J shed 6 bases, with 5 bases lying between them. This CDR3 reads CASSYGGEQYV. The DNA of the CDR3 is TGTGCCAGCAGTTACGGGGGCGAGCAGTACGTC.

This clone has a handful of counts. This sequence joins TRBV6-6 and TRBJ2-6, with D possibly called TRBD1 or TRBD2 (5 bases each). The CDR3 extends over 15 amino acids. V lost 5 bases and J lost 2, with 10 bases in between. CDR1 is MNHNY and CDR2 is SVGAGI in the germline V gene (reference sequence). The CDR3 spells CASSAEGTGANVLTF. The CDR3 DNA reads as TGTGCCAGCAGTGCCGAGGGGACTGGGGCCAACGTCCTGACTTTC.

The V call is TRBV20-1, the J call TRBJ1-2; D not resolved. The germline gives CDR1 DFQATT, CDR2 SNEGSKA (reference sequence). V was trimmed by 6 bases and J by 10 bases, leaving 12 bases between them. This CDR3 region has 10 residues. CDR3 loop: CSATPTVYTF. As DNA, the CDR3 is TGCAGTGCCACTCCGACCGTCTACACCTTC.

J is TRBJ1-3 and V is TRBV6-5; 8 nucleotides line up with TRBD1. Looked up from germline, CDR1 is MNHEY and CDR2 is SVGAGI. The J segment lost 4 bases and the V segment lost 2 bases, leaving 4 bases of the junction unmatched. The CDR3 has 15 amino acids. The CDR3 sequence is CASSYGQGGGNTIYF. Written as DNA, the CDR3 is TGTGCCAGCAGTTACGGACAGGGTGGCGGAAACACCATATATTTT.

The V call is TRBV4-3, the J call TRBJ1-4; 9 nucleotides agree with TRBD1. This CDR3 has 16 amino acids. Germline CDR1 LGHNA, CDR2 YSLEER. The V gene end was trimmed by 1 base and the J gene end by 6 bases; junction bases not matched to a gene: 6. Here the CDR3 reads CASSQGTGTGYEKLFF. In DNA, the CDR3 is TGCGCCAGCAGCCAAGGAACTGGGACAGGGTATGAAAAACTGTTTTTT.

This sequence joins TRBV14 and TRBJ2-1, with 7 bases lining up with TRBD1. The germline V gene has CDR1 SGHDN and CDR2 FVKESK. The CDR3 has 14 amino acids. The ends lost 4 bases at V and 5 bases at J; junction bases unmatched: 5. The CDR3, as DNA: TGTGCCAGCAGCCGAGGGGGCATTGACAATGAGCAGTTCTTC. As protein: CASSRGGIDNEQFF.